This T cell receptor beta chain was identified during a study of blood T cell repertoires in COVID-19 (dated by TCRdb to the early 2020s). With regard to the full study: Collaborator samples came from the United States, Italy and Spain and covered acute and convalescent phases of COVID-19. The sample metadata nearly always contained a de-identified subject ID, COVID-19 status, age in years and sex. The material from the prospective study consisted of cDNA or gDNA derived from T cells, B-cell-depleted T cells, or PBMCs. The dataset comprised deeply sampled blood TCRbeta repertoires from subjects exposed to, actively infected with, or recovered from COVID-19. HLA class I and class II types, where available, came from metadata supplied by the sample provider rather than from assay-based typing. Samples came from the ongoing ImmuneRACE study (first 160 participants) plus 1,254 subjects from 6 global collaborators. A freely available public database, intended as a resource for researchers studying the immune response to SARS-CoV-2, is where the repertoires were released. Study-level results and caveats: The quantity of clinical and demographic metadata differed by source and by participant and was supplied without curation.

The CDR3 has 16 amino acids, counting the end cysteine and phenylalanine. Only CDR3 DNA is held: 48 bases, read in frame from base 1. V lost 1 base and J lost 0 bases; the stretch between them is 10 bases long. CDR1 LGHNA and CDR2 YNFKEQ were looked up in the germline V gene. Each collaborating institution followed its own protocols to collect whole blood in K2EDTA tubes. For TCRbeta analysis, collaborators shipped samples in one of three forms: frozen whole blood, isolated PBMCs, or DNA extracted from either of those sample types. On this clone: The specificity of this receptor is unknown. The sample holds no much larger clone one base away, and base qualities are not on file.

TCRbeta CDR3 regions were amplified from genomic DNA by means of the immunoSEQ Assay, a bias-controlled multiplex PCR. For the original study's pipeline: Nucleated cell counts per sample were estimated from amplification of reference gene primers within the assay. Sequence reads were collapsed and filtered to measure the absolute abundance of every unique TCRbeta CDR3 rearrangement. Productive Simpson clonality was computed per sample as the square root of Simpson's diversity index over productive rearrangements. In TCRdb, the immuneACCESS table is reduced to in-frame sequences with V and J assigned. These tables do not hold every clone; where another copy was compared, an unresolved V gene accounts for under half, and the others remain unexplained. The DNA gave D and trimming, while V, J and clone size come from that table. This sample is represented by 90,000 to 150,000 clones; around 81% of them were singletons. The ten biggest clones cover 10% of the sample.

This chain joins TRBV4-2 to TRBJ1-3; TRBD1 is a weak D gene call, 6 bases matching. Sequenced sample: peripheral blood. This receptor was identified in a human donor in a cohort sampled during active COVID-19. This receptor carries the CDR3 CASSQGQASSGNTIYF. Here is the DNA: TGTGCCAGCAGCCAAGGACAGGCGAGCTCTGGAAACACCATATATTTT.